The 26 T cell receptor beta chains below come from one sample, sequenced in a study of beta chain features in type 1 diabetes. The study, taken as a whole, reports: Among all four CD4+ subsets, Type 1 diabetes patients had TCRB CDR3s that were moderately but significantly shorter.

The sequenced template was cDNA made from the entire isolated RNA. Clones were sequenced by immunoSEQ multiplex PCR, and TCRdb holds only the in-frame ones, with some missing. The data show around 650,000 clones, 12% seen once. For these receptors, no antigen is known. The sequenced sample consisted of naive CD4+ T cells from blood. Every receptor here comes from a man aged 25-40 years with type 1 diabetes.

The chain recombines TRBV5-6 with TRBJ2-3; D assignment may be TRBD1 or TRBD2 (6 bases each). The CDR3 consists of 14 residues. Per the germline V gene, CDR1 is SGHDT and CDR2 is YYEEEE. The V end was cut by 0 bases, the J end by 6 bases, with 11 bases between. The CDR3 sequence is CASSLVGGPDTQYF. Here the CDR3 DNA reads TGTGCCAGCAGCTTGGTTGGGGGGCCGGATACGCAGTATTTT.

This chain connects TRBV18 to TRBJ2-2, with 8 bases aligning to TRBD2. V dropped 5 bases and J dropped 0; count of bases not matched to a gene: 5. CDR3 length: 16 residues. From germline, CDR1 is KGHSH and CDR2 LQKENI. The CDR3 protein is CASSKAGAANTGELFF. DNA of the CDR3: TGTGCCAGCTCAAAAGCGGGGGCGGCGAACACCGGGGAGCTGTTTTTT. The whole variable domain, remainder taken from reference TRBV18 and TRBJ2-2, is NAGVMQNPRHLVRRRGQEARLRCSPMKGHSHVYWYRQLPEEGLKFMVYLQKENIIDESGMPKERFSAEFPKEGPSILRIQQVVRGDSAAYFCASSKAGAANTGELFFGEGSRLTVL.

The table lists this clone with a few counts. The chain is built from TRBV19 and TRBJ2-2; no firm D call. The V and J ends lost 3 bases and 3 bases respectively, with 8 bases between them. Germline V lookup: CDR1 LNHDA, CDR2 SQIVND (reference sequence). This CDR3 has 14 residues. In DNA form, the CDR3 reads TGTGCCAGTAGTATTTGGCAGCACACCGGGGAGCTGTTTTTT. Translating it yields CASSIWQHTGELFF. Based on the CDR3 plus reference TRBV19 and TRBJ2-2, the full variable domain is DGGITQSPKYLFRKEGQNVTLSCEQNLNHDAMYWYRQDPGQGLRLIYYSQIVNDFQKGDIAEGYSVSREKKESFPLTVTSAQKNPTAFYLCASSIWQHTGELFFGEGSRLTVL.

Only a few counts were recorded for this clone. The gene calls are TRBV7-9 and TRBJ1-5; D call uncertain. CDR3 length: 15 residues. Germline lookup yields CDR1 SEHNR and CDR2 FQNEAQ (reference sequence). Trimming took off 5 bases at V and 2 bases at J, with 13 bases between the two ends. CDR3 sequence (DNA): TGTGCCAGCAGCCCACGCGGGTCGGGCAATCAGCCCCAGCATTTT. Translated: CASSPRGSGNQPQHF. Combining the CDR3 with reference TRBV7-9 and TRBJ1-5 gives the whole variable domain DTGVSQNPRHKITKRGQNVTFRCDPISEHNRLYWYRQTLGQGPEFLTYFQNEAQLEKSRLLSDRFSAERPKGSFSTLEIQRTEQGDSAMYLCASSPRGSGNQPQHFGDGTRLSIL.

As regards this clone: This same CDR3 is encoded by further DNA sequences in the sample. The V gene is TRBV5-1, the J gene TRBJ2-2; D possibly corresponds to TRBD2 (6 bases). V lost 0 bases, J lost 4 bases, and 7 bases lay in between. CDR3 length: 14 residues. From germline, CDR1 is SGHRS and CDR2 YFSETQ. The CDR3 DNA is TGCGCCAGCAGCTTGGCAGCGGGCACCGGGGAGCTGTTTTTT. Protein product: CASSLAAGTGELFF. Complete variable domain (other parts from reference TRBV5-1 and TRBJ2-2): KAGVTQTPRYLIKTRGQQVTLSCSPISGHRSVSWYQQTPGQGLQFLFEYFSETQRNKGNFPGRFSGRQFSNSRSEMNVSTLELGDSALYLCASSLAAGTGELFFGEGSRLTVL.

There are a few counts of this clone. This chain uses TRBV30 with TRBJ1-6, with TRBD1 matching over 7 bases. CDR1 is GTSNPN and CDR2 is SVGIG in the germline V gene (reference sequence). CDR3 length equals 15 residues. The J segment lost 4 bases and the V segment lost 0 bases, leaving 3 bases of the junction unmatched. The CDR3 DNA reads TGTGCCTGGAGTGTAAGGGACAGATATAATTCACCCCTCCACTTT. As protein: CAWSVRDRYNSPLHF.

This clone was counted between two and nine times. This rearrangement joins TRBV18 to TRBJ2-1; 7 bases are a match to TRBD1. Germline V gives CDR1 KGHSH, CDR2 LQKENI. The CDR3 consists of 17 residues. The J segment lost 4 bases and the V segment lost 3 bases, leaving 12 bases of the junction unmatched. As DNA, the CDR3 is TGTGCCAGCTCACCTCAGAATCCGGGACAGCCGTACAATGAGCAGTTCTTC. It is translated as CASSPQNPGQPYNEQFF.

Only a few counts were recorded for this clone. This may arise from a read error, as a much more abundant clone is one base away. The gene calls are TRBV14 and TRBJ2-1; D is unresolved. The V and J ends lost 4 bases and 4 bases respectively, with 2 bases between them. From germline, CDR1 is SGHDN and CDR2 FVKESK. The CDR3 spans 11 residues. CDR3 region: CASSRYNEQFF. The CDR3, as DNA: TGTGCCAGCAGCCGTTACAATGAGCAGTTCTTC.

The V and J genes are TRBV18 and TRBJ1-5, with D hard to call. This CDR3 comprises 13 residues. V was trimmed by 4 bases and J by 0 bases, leaving 4 bases between them. Germline CDR1 is KGHSH and CDR2 is LQKENI. CDR3 in amino acids: CASSQDSNQPQHF. CDR3 nucleotides: TGTGCCAGCTCACAGGATAGCAATCAGCCCCAGCATTTT.

The CDR3 DNA sequence: TGTGCCAGCAGTTTTCAGGGACTTGGCCACGAGCAGTACTTC. Its protein product is CASSFQGLGHEQYF. This chain uses TRBV28 with TRBJ2-7, with D possibly TRBD2 on 6 matching bases. Between the trimmed V and J ends, which lost 3 bases and 5 bases, there was a span of 14 bases. Germline-derived CDR1 and CDR2 are MDHEN and SYDVKM. CDR3 size: 14 residues.

The chain carries TRBV11-2 and TRBJ2-1, with 9 bases identical to TRBD2. The CDR3 length is 18 residues. Germline V gives CDR1 SGHAT, CDR2 FQNNGV. After removal of 4 bases from V and 10 bases from J, the junction contained 20 bases not matched to a gene. CDR3 nucleotides: TGTGCCAGCAGCTCCAGACGTGCGTTCCGCGGGGGGGCTTGGGAGCAGTTCTTC. This encodes CASSSRRAFRGGAWEQFF.

The J gene is TRBJ1-1, the V gene TRBV6-5, with D perhaps matching TRBD1 (5 bases). The CDR3 totals 12 residues. Trimming cost V 10 bases and J 9 bases, with 18 bases left between them. Germline values: CDR1 MNHEY, CDR2 SVGAGI. Written as DNA, the CDR3 is TGTGCCATCAGCCCAGACCCGGGACAAGCTTTCTTT. Protein sequence: CAISPDPGQAFF.

The sample holds a few counts of this clone. The CDR3 DNA reads TGTGCCAGCAGCAGTGGGGGAAACACCATATATTTT. This encodes CASSSGGNTIYF. The rearrangement uses TRBV14 and TRBJ1-3, with D hard to call. The CDR3 totals 12 residues. V dropped 5 bases and J dropped 4 bases, with 6 bases sitting between them. From germline, CDR1 is SGHDN and CDR2 FVKESK.

The rearrangement links TRBV27 to TRBJ2-7, with D possibly matching TRBD2 (5 bases). CDR3 size: 14 residues. With 4 bases removed from V and 0 bases from J, the gap between germline ends came to 10 bases. Per the germline V gene, CDR1 is MNHEY and CDR2 is SMNVEV (reference sequence). The chain's CDR3 is CASSSPGVSYEQYF. CDR3 sequence (DNA): TGTGCCAGCAGTTCCCCCGGGGTCTCCTACGAGCAGTACTTC.

The chain employs TRBV30 and TRBJ2-2, with a weak D call TRBD2 (5 bases). The germline CDR1 and CDR2 sequences are GTSNPN and SVGIG (reference sequence). The ends were cut back, 4 bases at V and 3 bases at J, with 15 bases in the middle. The CDR3 is 15 amino acids. The CDR3 bases are TGTGCCTGGATCCGGGGAAACAAGGACACCGGGGAGCTGTTTTTT. Translated, it gives CAWIRGNKDTGELFF. Full variable domain (missing parts from reference TRBV30 and TRBJ2-2): SQTIHQWPATLVQPVGSPLSLECTVEGTSNPNLYWYRQAAGRGLQLLFYSVGIGQISSEVPQNLSASRPQDRQFILSSKKLLLSDSGFYLCAWIRGNKDTGELFFGEGSRLTVL.

The CDR3 coding sequence is TGCAGCGTTCGAGCCGTTTACTCGGGGAACACTGAAGCTTTCTTT. It codes for CSVRAVYSGNTEAFF. The chain links TRBV29-1 to TRBJ1-1; D is ambiguous. CDR1 and CDR2 (germline): SQVTM, ANQGSEA. Between the trimmed V and J ends, which lost 5 bases and 1 base, there was a span of 17 bases. The CDR3 has 15 residues.

CDR3 residues: CASSPTPTGTEQFF. The CDR3 nucleotides read TGTGCCAGCTCACCGACTCCGACAGGAACTGAGCAGTTCTTC. The chain uses TRBV18 and TRBJ2-1; TRBD1 is a possible D gene (6 bases). The CDR3 is made up of 14 amino acids. CDR1 is KGHSH and CDR2 is LQKENI in the germline V gene. The ends were cut back, 3 bases at V and 9 bases at J, with 15 bases in the middle.

The genes are TRBV7-9 and TRBJ2-7, with 8 bases identical to TRBD1. Per germline, CDR1 SEHNR and CDR2 FQNEAQ (reference sequence). The V gene end was trimmed by 5 bases and the J gene end by 1 base; junction bases not matched to a gene: 4. This CDR3 region has 14 residues. CDR3 sequence: CASSKGDRSYEQYF. The DNA for the CDR3 is TGTGCCAGCAGCAAAGGGGACAGGTCCTACGAGCAGTACTTC.

There are a few counts of this clone. This chain links TRBV6-1 with TRBJ1-2; maybe TRBD1 (6 bases). The germline CDR1 and CDR2 sequences are MNHNS and SASEGT. CDR3 length: 14 residues. Between the trimmed V and J ends, which lost 2 bases and 4 bases, there was a span of 11 bases. CDR3 DNA: TGTGCCAGCAGTGAACCAGGGGTGAGCTATGGCTACACCTTC. This encodes CASSEPGVSYGYTF.

This clone was seen a handful of times. The chain joins TRBV25-1 to TRBJ2-1; TRBD1 is a possible D gene (6 bases). V was cut by 1 base and J by 14 bases, with 18 bases left in between. This CDR3 spans 14 amino acids. Germline CDR1 and CDR2: MGHDK and SYGVNS. CDR3 loop: CASSELGGKGWKFF. The CDR3 nucleotides read TGTGCCAGCAGTGAATTAGGGGGAAAGGGGTGGAAGTTCTTC.

The chain is built from TRBV29-1 and TRBJ1-6; unclear D gene. Deletions cut 4 bases from V and 7 bases from J, with 11 bases between. This CDR3 has 13 residues. Per the germline V gene, CDR1 is SQVTM and CDR2 is ANQGSEA. The CDR3 sequence: CSVGVGVNSPLHF. The CDR3 nucleotides read TGCAGCGTTGGGGTGGGCGTGAATTCACCCCTCCACTTT.

This chain connects TRBV10-3 to TRBJ1-1; the D is unclear. The CDR3 sequence is 13 residues long. Germline V lookup: CDR1 ENHRY, CDR2 SYGVKD. V dropped 6 bases and J dropped 6 bases, with 14 bases sitting between them. The CDR3 is CAISYEKSAEAFF. Here the CDR3 DNA reads TGTGCCATCAGCTACGAGAAGTCGGCTGAAGCTTTCTTT.

The V gene is TRBV7-2, the J gene TRBJ1-6; possible D gene TRBD1, 5 bases. There are 16 residues in the CDR3. Germline lookup yields CDR1 SGHTA and CDR2 FQGNSA. The ends were cut back, 3 bases at V and 5 bases at J, with 14 bases in the middle. The CDR3 region is CASSLRRGMDNSPLHF. DNA of the CDR3: TGTGCCAGCAGCTTGAGGCGGGGGATGGATAATTCACCCCTCCACTTT.

This clone was seen a handful of times. The chain uses TRBV5-6 and TRBJ2-7; 8 bases are a match to TRBD2. After removal of 2 bases from V and 0 bases from J, the junction contained 4 bases not matched to a gene. Germline lookup yields CDR1 SGHDT and CDR2 YYEEEE. CDR3 length equals 15 residues. The CDR3 sequence: CASSFTSGSSYEQYF. DNA for the CDR3: TGTGCCAGCAGCTTCACTAGCGGTAGCTCCTACGAGCAGTACTTC. Using reference TRBV5-6 and TRBJ2-7 for the parts outside the CDR3, the full variable domain is DAGVTQSPTHLIKTRGQQVTLRCSPKSGHDTVSWYQQALGQGPQFIFQYYEEEERQRGNFPDRFSGHQFPNYSSELNVNALLLGDSALYLCASSFTSGSSYEQYFGPGTRLTVT.

V usage is TRBV11-3 and J usage is TRBJ2-1, with 8 positions matching TRBD1. The CDR3 has 14 amino acids. CDR1 SGHNT and CDR2 YENEEA come from the germline V gene. The J segment lost 12 bases and the V segment lost 6 bases, leaving 13 bases of the junction unmatched. This CDR3 is CASSFTSSGTGQFF. For the CDR3, the DNA is TGTGCCAGCAGTTTCACCTCGTCCGGGACAGGGCAGTTCTTC.

This clone turned up a few times. This chain uses TRBV30 with TRBJ2-2; D unclear. V dropped 2 bases and J dropped 6 bases, with 7 bases sitting between them. CDR1 GTSNPN and CDR2 SVGIG come from the germline V gene (reference sequence). The CDR3 is 12 amino acids. The CDR3 DNA reads TGTGCCTGGAGTTTAGTGGCCGGGGAGCTGTTTTTT. It yields the protein CAWSLVAGELFF.